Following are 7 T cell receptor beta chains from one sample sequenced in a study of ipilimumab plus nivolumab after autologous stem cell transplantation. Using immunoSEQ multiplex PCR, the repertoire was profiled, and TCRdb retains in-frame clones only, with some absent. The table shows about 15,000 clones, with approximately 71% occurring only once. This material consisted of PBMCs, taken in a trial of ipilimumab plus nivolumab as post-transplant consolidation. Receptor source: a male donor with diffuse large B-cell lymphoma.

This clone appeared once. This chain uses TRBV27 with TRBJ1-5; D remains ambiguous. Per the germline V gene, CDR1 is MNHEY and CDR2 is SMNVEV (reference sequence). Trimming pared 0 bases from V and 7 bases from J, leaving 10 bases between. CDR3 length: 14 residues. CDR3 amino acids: CASSLSREGQPQHF. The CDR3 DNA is TGTGCCAGCAGTTTATCAAGGGAGGGACAGCCCCAGCATTTT.

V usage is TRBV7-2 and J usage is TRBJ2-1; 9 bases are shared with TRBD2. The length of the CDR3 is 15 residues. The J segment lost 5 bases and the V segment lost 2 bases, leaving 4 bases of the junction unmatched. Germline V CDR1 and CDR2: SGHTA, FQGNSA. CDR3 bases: TGTGCCAGCAGCTTAAGGCGGGGGGGTCACAATGAGCAGTTCTTC. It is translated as CASSLRRGGHNEQFF.

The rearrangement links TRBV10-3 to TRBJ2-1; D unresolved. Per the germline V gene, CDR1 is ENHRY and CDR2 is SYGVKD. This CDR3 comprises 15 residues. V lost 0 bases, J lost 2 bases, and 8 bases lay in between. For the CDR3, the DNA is TGTGCCATCAGTGAGTCCGGTGAACCCTACAATGAGCAGTTCTTC. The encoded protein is CAISESGEPYNEQFF.

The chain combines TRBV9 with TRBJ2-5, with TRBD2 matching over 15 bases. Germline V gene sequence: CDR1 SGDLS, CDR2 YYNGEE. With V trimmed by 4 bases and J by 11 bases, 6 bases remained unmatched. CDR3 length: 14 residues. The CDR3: CASSPGLAGGTQYF. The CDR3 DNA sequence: TGTGCCAGCAGCCCGGGACTAGCGGGAGGAACACAGTACTTC.

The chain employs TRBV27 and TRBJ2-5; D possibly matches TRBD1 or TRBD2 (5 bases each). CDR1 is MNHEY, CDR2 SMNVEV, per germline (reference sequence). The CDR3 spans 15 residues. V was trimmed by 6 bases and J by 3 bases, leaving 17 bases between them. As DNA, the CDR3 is TGTGCCAGCAGCCGATACTCCGGGACGGAAGAGACCCAGTACTTC. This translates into CASSRYSGTEETQYF.

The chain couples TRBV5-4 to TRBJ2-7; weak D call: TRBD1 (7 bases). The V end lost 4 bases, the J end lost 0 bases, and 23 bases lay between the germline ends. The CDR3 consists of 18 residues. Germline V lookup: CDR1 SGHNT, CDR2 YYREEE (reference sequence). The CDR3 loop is CASSQKGPQGGLSYEQYF. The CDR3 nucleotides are TGTGCCAGCAGCCAAAAAGGCCCCCAGGGGGGTCTCTCCTACGAGCAGTACTTC.

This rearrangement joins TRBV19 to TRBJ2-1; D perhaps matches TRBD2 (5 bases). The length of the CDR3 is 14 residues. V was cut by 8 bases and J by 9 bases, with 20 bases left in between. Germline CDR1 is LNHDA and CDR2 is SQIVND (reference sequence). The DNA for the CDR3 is TGTGCCAGTGGTGCGGGCCCGGCAGGATTTGAGCAGTTCTTC. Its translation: CASGAGPAGFEQFF. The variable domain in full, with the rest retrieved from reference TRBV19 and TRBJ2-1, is DGGITQSPKYLFRKEGQNVTLSCEQNLNHDAMYWYRQDPGQGLRLIYYSQIVNDFQKGDIAEGYSVSREKKESFPLTVTSAQKNPTAFYLCASGAGPAGFEQFFGPGTRLTVL.